This T cell receptor beta chain originates from a study of T cell repertoires in cytomegalovirus infection. For the study at large: The public TCR beta signatures pointed to both CMV infection and matching HLA type.

Study findings and constraints: Of the TCR beta families, the public ones yielded a cumulative frequency that identified carriers of CMV plus the relevant HLA. Dominating the ex vivo response were TCR beta clonotypes that were CMV-specific and HLA-C-restricted.

Per germline, CDR1 MNHNY and CDR2 SVGAGI (reference sequence). CDR3 length equals 20 residues. The V segment lost 0 bases and the J segment 0 bases; nucleotides outside the gene matches: 14. TCRdb recomputed calls from the reads with MiXCR, one row per CDR3 protein. The table records hundreds of thousands of distinct CDR3 sequences, about 17% of them present only once. In this sample, this clonotype turned up many times. Its target is unknown. This chain uses TRBV6-6 with TRBJ1-5; TRBD1 matches 7 bases. The sequencing sample was made of PBMCs. The clonotype was recovered from a human donor in good health (CMV status not recorded). Some clones in this sample may be carry-over from other donors' samples. DNA for the CDR3: TGTGCCAGCAGTTACTCTTTGGGTAGCCGGACAGGATATAGCAATCAGCCCCAGCATTTT. This codes for CASSYSLGSRTGYSNQPQHF.